The 10 T cell receptor beta chains below all came from one sample that was sequenced in a study of a mutant IDH1 vaccine in newly diagnosed glioma. The sample's time point: week 35, safety follow-up. Each dose delivered 300 ug of mutant IDH1 20-mer peptide subcutaneously with imiquimod. Antigen specificity for these receptors is unknown. Here immunoSEQ multiplex PCR was the method, and the copy in TCRdb shows in-frame clones only, minus some. The table has 73,000 or so clones, 84% seen once. The material was PBMCs, obtained from a glioma patient whose treatment included an IDH1 peptide vaccine. These receptors all stem from a young man with glioma.

The chain links TRBV27 to TRBJ1-5; 8 bases agree with TRBD1. Germline-derived CDR1 and CDR2 are MNHEY and SMNVEV (reference sequence). This CDR3 is built from 18 residues. V lost 0 bases and J lost 3; bases outside the gene matches: 10. CDR3 nucleotides: TGTGCCAGCAGTTTATCCCCAGGGGGCGTGGGGTCCAATCAGCCCCAGCATTTT. Its protein product is CASSLSPGGVGSNQPQHF.

The rearrangement joins TRBV7-9 to TRBJ2-7, with a possible D match to TRBD2 (6 bases). V gave up 3 bases and J gave up 7 bases, with 7 bases separating them. There are 11 residues in the CDR3. Germline V gives CDR1 SEHNR, CDR2 FQNEAQ (reference sequence). The CDR3 sequence: CASSFGREQYF. The CDR3 bases are TGTGCCAGCAGCTTTGGGAGGGAGCAGTACTTC.

A single count supports this clone. V usage is TRBV19 and J usage is TRBJ1-1; possibly TRBD1 for D (5 bases). The V end was cut by 0 bases, the J end by 5 bases, with 10 bases between. CDR3 length equals 14 residues. Per germline, CDR1 LNHDA and CDR2 SQIVND (reference sequence). CDR3 DNA sequence: TGTGCCAGTAGTATAGATCGGTGGGGGACTGAAGCTTTCTTT. Residues: CASSIDRWGTEAFF.

The chain is built from TRBV5-1 and TRBJ1-1; perhaps TRBD1 as D (5 bases). This CDR3 region has 15 residues. The V end was cut by 5 bases, the J end by 1 base, with 15 bases between. The germline V gene encodes CDR1 SGHRS and CDR2 YFSETQ. The CDR3 reads CASSNYRSPNTEAFF. CDR3 in DNA: TGCGCCAGCAGTAATTACAGGAGCCCGAACACTGAAGCTTTCTTT.

The chain is built from TRBV4-1 and TRBJ2-7, with 7 bases lining up with TRBD1. Germline values: CDR1 MGHRA, CDR2 YSYEKL. The junction had 11 bases not matched to a gene; V was cut back by 1 base and J by 5 bases. This CDR3 spans 16 amino acids. This CDR3 reads CASSQVTGIGENEQYF. The CDR3 DNA sequence: TGCGCCAGCAGCCAAGTGACAGGGATCGGGGAGAACGAGCAGTACTTC.

V is TRBV9 and J is TRBJ2-2, with a weak D call TRBD2 (5 bases). Trimming pared 3 bases from V and 6 bases from J, leaving 15 bases between. The CDR3 has 15 amino acids. Germline assignment: CDR1 SGDLS and CDR2 YYNGEE. The CDR3 bases are TGTGCCAGCAGCGAGGCGATCACCGGGGCCGGGGAGCTGTTTTTT. Protein sequence: CASSEAITGAGELFF.

The rearrangement uses TRBV7-6 and TRBJ2-2, with D perhaps matching TRBD2 (6 bases). The germline gives CDR1 SGHVS, CDR2 FNYEAQ. V lost 4 bases and J lost 0, with 12 bases in between. CDR3 length equals 16 residues. As DNA, the CDR3 is TGTGCCAGCAGCTCGGGACTCTCTGCGAACACCGGGGAGCTGTTTTTT. Its translation: CASSSGLSANTGELFF. Together with reference TRBV7-6 and TRBJ2-2, the CDR3 gives the full variable domain: GAGVSQSPRYKVTKRGQDVALRCDPISGHVSLYWYRQALGQGPEFLTYFNYEAQQDKSGLPNDRFSAERPEGSISTLTIQRTEQRDSAMYRCASSSGLSANTGELFFGEGSRLTVL.

This clone appeared a few times. The chain employs TRBV4-1 and TRBJ1-2; 8 bases agree with TRBD1. The CDR3 loop spans 15 amino acids. Germline V gives CDR1 MGHRA, CDR2 YSYEKL. V trimming: 0 bases; J trimming: 2 bases; junction bases outside the gene matches: 2. CDR3 in amino acids: CASSQDTGGNYGYTF. The CDR3 DNA sequence: TGCGCCAGCAGCCAAGATACAGGGGGGAACTATGGCTACACCTTC.

The chain links TRBV5-1 to TRBJ1-6; perhaps TRBD1 as D (5 bases). This CDR3 comprises 17 residues. CDR1 and CDR2 (germline): SGHRS, YFSETQ. The V end was cut by 4 bases, the J end by 0 bases, with 14 bases between. The CDR3 loop is CASSLGLFRSYNSPLHF. The CDR3 DNA is TGCGCCAGCAGCCTGGGACTGTTTCGCTCCTATAATTCACCCCTCCACTTT.

CDR3 sequence: CASSPGANRNGEQFF. The CDR3 region has the DNA TGTGCCAGCTCCCCCGGAGCTAATCGAAACGGTGAGCAGTTCTTC. J is TRBJ2-1 and V is TRBV4-2; D unclear. This CDR3 has 15 residues. The germline gives CDR1 LGHNA, CDR2 YNFKEQ. Trimming removed 8 bases at V and 9 bases at J, with 23 bases between.